A selection of T cell receptor beta chains follows, all from one sample in a study of blood T cell repertoires in COVID-19. The table came from immunoSEQ multiplex PCR; TCRdb's copy has only in-frame clones and leaves some out. Of around 59,000 clones listed, around 73% were seen once; the top ten hold around 12%. Sequenced sample: peripheral blood. Receptors originate from a man older than 75 with acute or convalescent COVID-19. CDR3s include the opening cysteine and the closing phenylalanine or tryptophan. The order of the fields is V gene, D gene, J gene, clone size, CDR3 protein, CDR3 DNA. D genes are given only for firm matches. Expanded clones are given a class, and other clones once, few, many or no size at all.

>TRBV5-1|.|TRBJ1-1|few
CASSREASGNTEAFF
TGCGCCAGCAGCCGAGAAGCTAGCGGGAACACTGAAGCTTTCTTT
>TRBV6-6|.|TRBJ1-5|.
CASSYSRDSNQPQHF
TGTGCCAGCAGTTATTCCCGGGACTCCAATCAGCCCCAGCATTTT
>TRBV19|TRBD1|TRBJ2-3|.
CASSMDRPITDTQYF
TGTGCCAGTAGTATGGACAGGCCAATCACAGATACGCAGTATTTT
>TRBV29-1|TRBD2|TRBJ2-3|.
CSVRLAESSTDTQYF
TGCAGCGTGAGACTAGCGGAGAGTAGCACAGATACGCAGTATTTT
>TRBV11-3|.|TRBJ2-1|.
CASSLVRGGNNEQFF
TGTGCCAGCAGCTTAGTACGAGGAGGGAACAATGAGCAGTTCTTC
>TRBV11-3|.|TRBJ1-2|.
CASSLIRGSDGYTF
TGTGCCAGCAGCTTAATAAGGGGGTCTGATGGCTACACCTTC
>TRBV7-8|.|TRBJ1-6|.
CASSFLNGMAGSPLHF
TGTGCCAGCAGCTTCTTGAACGGCATGGCGGGTTCACCCCTCCACTTT
>TRBV5-1|TRBD1|TRBJ1-2|.
CASSLAGAGGAVGYTF
TGCGCCAGCAGCTTGGCCGGGGCAGGGGGAGCAGTTGGCTACACCTTC
>TRBV19|TRBD1|TRBJ1-2|.
CASSDRDRTTYGYTF
TGTGCCAGTAGTGATAGGGACAGGACAACCTATGGCTACACCTTC
>TRBV11-3|TRBD1|TRBJ1-2|.
CASSLYAGTEYGYTF
TGTGCCAGCAGCTTATACGCCGGGACAGAGTATGGCTACACCTTC
>TRBV5-4|.|TRBJ1-1|.
CASSLVQGLNTEAFF
TGTGCCAGCAGCTTGGTTCAGGGCCTGAACACTGAAGCTTTCTTT
>TRBV19|.|TRBJ1-3|.
CASSIYFGQGHGNTIYF
TGTGCCAGTAGTATCTATTTTGGGCAGGGCCATGGAAACACCATATATTTT
>TRBV14|TRBD1|TRBJ1-1|.
CASSQGATGGANTEAFF
TGTGCCAGCAGCCAAGGCGCAACAGGGGGGGCGAACACTGAAGCTTTCTTT
>TRBV5-8|.|TRBJ2-2|.
CASRDGTKLTTGELFF
TGTGCCAGCAGAGACGGGACAAAACTTACCACCGGGGAGCTGTTTTTT
>TRBV13|TRBD2|TRBJ2-3|once
CASSLGTSGGDTQYF
TGTGCCAGCAGCTTAGGAACTAGCGGGGGCGATACGCAGTATTTT
>TRBV14|TRBD1|TRBJ2-5|.
CASSPGQGALGTQYF
TGTGCCAGCAGCCCCGGACAGGGGGCTCTAGGGACCCAGTACTTC
>TRBV7-2|.|TRBJ2-1|once
CASSPGSGTLKYNEQFF
TGTGCCAGCAGCCCGGGATCGGGGACTCTCAAGTACAATGAGCAGTTCTTC
>TRBV28|TRBD1|TRBJ1-2|.
CASRPGTGGYGYTF
TGTGCCAGCAGACCCGGGACAGGGGGCTATGGCTACACCTTC
>TRBV30|TRBD1|TRBJ1-6|few
CAWTKRDRYSPLHF
TGTGCCTGGACGAAACGGGACAGATATTCACCCCTCCACTTT
>TRBV6-5|TRBD2|TRBJ2-7|.
CASSRSGRALDEQYF
TGTGCCAGCAGCCGTAGCGGGAGGGCCCTCGACGAGCAGTACTTC
>TRBV5-1|.|TRBJ1-1|.
CASRSRAGGRLNTEAFF
TGCGCCAGCAGATCTCGGGCCGGGGGGAGATTGAACACTGAAGCTTTCTTT
>TRBV30|TRBD1|TRBJ1-2|.
CAWSNTGGLGGYTF
TGTGCCTGGAGCAATACAGGGGGCCTGGGTGGCTACACCTTC
>TRBV20-1|TRBD2|TRBJ2-3|.
CSASSSGSSSDTQYF
TGCAGTGCTAGTTCTAGCGGGAGTTCTAGCGATACGCAGTATTTT
>TRBV4-1|.|TRBJ2-2|medium-sized
CASRLLGPNTGELFF
TGCGCCAGCCGCCTTTTGGGGCCTAACACCGGGGAGCTGTTTTTT
>TRBV11-3|.|TRBJ2-1|.
CASSLLASNEQFF
TGTGCCAGCAGCCTACTAGCTAGCAATGAGCAGTTCTTC
>TRBV9|.|TRBJ2-5|.
CASSVGMRPDETQYF
TGTGCCAGCAGCGTCGGTATGCGGCCAGACGAGACCCAGTACTTC
>TRBV3-1/TRBV3-2|.|TRBJ1-1|.
CASSQVTGEAFF
TGTGCCAGCAGCCAGGTAACAGGTGAAGCTTTCTTT
>TRBV2|TRBD2|TRBJ2-3|.
CASSVGLATGEDTQYF
TGTGCCAGCAGTGTCGGACTAGCGACCGGGGAGGATACGCAGTATTTT
>TRBV5-6|TRBD1|TRBJ1-2|.
CASSPDRGAGYTF
TGTGCCAGCAGCCCAGACAGGGGTGCTGGCTACACCTTC
>TRBV21-1|.|TRBJ2-7|.
CASSSSSYEQYF
TGTGCCAGCAGCTCTAGCTCCTACGAGCAGTACTTC
>TRBV5-5|TRBD2|TRBJ2-4|.
CASSPIAGFGNIQYF
TGTGCCAGCAGCCCGATAGCGGGATTTGGAAACATTCAGTACTTC
>TRBV19|.|TRBJ1-5|few
CASSSRYSNQPQHF
TGTGCCAGTAGCTCTCGCTATAGCAATCAGCCCCAGCATTTT